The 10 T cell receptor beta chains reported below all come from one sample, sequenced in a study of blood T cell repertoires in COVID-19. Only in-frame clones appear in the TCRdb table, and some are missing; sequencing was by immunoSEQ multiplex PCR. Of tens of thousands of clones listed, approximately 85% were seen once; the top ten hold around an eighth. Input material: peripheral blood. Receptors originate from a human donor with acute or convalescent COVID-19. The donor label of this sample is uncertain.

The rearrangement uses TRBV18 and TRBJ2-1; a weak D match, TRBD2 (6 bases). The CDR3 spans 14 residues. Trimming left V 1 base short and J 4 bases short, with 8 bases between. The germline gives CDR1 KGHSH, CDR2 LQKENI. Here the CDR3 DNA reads TGTGCCAGCTCACCACTAGCGGCATACAATGAGCAGTTCTTC. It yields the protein CASSPLAAYNEQFF.

CDR3 region: CASSTQALLNTEAFF. In DNA form, the CDR3 reads TGTGCCAGCAGTACTCAAGCACTGCTTAACACTGAAGCTTTCTTT. The chain recombines TRBV7-2 with TRBJ1-1; no clear D gene. Germline V CDR1 and CDR2: SGHTA, FQGNSA. V lost 6 bases to trimming and J lost 2 bases, with 16 bases between them. The CDR3 runs 15 residues.

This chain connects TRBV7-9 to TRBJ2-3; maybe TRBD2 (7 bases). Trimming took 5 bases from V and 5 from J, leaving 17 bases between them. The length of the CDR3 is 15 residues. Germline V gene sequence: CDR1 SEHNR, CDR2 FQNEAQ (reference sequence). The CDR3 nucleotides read TGTGCCAGCAGCCCACCCTGGGGGGGCGTAGATACGCAGTATTTT. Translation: CASSPPWGGVDTQYF.

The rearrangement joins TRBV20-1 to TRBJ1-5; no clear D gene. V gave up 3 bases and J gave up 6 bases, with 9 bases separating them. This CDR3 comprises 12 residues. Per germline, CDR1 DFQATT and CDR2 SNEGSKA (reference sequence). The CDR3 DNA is TGCAGTGCTAGTAGCTCGGGTCAGCCCCAGCATTTT. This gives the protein CSASSSGQPQHF.

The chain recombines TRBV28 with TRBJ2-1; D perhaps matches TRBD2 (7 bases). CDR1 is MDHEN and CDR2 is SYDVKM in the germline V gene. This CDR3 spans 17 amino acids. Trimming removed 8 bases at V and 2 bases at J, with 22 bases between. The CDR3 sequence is CASPPPAGADTYNEQFF. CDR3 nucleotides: TGTGCCAGCCCCCCCCCTGCGGGGGCCGACACCTACAATGAGCAGTTCTTC.

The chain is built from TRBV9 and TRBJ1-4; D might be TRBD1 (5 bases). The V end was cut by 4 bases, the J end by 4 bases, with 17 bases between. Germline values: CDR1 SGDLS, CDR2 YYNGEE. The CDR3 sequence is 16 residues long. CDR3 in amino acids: CASSPSGGSLNEKLFF. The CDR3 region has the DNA TGTGCCAGCAGCCCCTCGGGGGGTTCACTTAATGAAAAACTGTTTTTT.

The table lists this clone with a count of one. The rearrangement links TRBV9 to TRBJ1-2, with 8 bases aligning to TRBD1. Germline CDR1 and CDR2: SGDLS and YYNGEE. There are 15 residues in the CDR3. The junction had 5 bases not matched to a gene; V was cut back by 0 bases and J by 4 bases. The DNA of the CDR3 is TGTGCCAGCAGCGTAGATACAGGGGGGTCCTATGGCTACACCTTC. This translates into CASSVDTGGSYGYTF.

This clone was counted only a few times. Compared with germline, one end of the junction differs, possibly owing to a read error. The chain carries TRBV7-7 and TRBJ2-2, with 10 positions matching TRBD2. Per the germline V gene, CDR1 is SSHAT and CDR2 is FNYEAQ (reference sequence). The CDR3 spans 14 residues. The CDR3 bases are TGTGCTAGCAGGACTAGCGGGAACACCGGGGAGCTGTTTTTT. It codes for CASRTSGNTGELFF.

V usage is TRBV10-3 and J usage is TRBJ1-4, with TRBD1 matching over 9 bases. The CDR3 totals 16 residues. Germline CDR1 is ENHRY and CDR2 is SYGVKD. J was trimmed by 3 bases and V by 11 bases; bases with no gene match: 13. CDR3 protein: CAARSGQGSANEKLFF. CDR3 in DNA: TGTGCCGCTAGATCGGGACAGGGCAGTGCTAATGAAAAACTGTTTTTT.

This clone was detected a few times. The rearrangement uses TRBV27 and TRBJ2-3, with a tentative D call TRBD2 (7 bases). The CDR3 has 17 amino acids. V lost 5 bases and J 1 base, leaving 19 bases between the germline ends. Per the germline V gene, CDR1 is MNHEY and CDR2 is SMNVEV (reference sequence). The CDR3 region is CASSRRGGAQRTDTQYF. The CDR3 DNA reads TGTGCCAGCAGTAGGAGGGGGGGGGCACAACGCACAGATACGCAGTATTTT.